This TCR beta chain came from a study of T cell responses to AZD1222 COVID-19 vaccine. Study outcomes and limitations: Nearly half of spike-specific TCRs reportedly go after variant regions that carry no mutations.

CDR1 and CDR2 from the germline V gene are MDHEN and SYDVKM. Trimming shortened V by 2 bases and J by 3 bases, and 10 bases separated the two germline ends. This CDR3 spans 14 amino acids. The method was immunoSEQ multiplex PCR; TCRdb's version includes in-frame clones alone and lacks a portion of them. Of roughly 200,000 clones in the sample, about 93% were seen once. For this clone: The antigen is undetermined.

Sample: peripheral blood, taken on day 0 of MenACWY control vaccination. The chain is built from TRBV28 and TRBJ1-1; no definite D call. The TCR originated in an adult in good health. The CDR3 DNA sequence: TGTGCCAGCAGTTTACTGGGAGATTACACTGAAGCTTTCTTT. This encodes CASSLLGDYTEAFF. Supplemented by reference TRBV28 and TRBJ1-1, the full variable domain reads DVKVTQSSRYLVKRTGEKVFLECVQDMDHENMFWYRQDPGLGLRLIYFSYDVKMKEKGDIPEGYSVSREKKERFSLILESASTNQTSMYLCASSLLGDYTEAFFGQGTRLTVV.